The clone carrying this TCR beta chain showed up many times. Its antigen is not known. This sample was included in a study of human T cells and chemical hapten exposure. The study's findings and limits: The presence of alopecia in the donors means their immune response may differ from healthy people's.

The time point is: patch test 3, about 24 weeks after DPC sensitization. Indicated treatment: therapeutic diphenylcyclopropenone sensitization with weekly scalp DPC. At patch-test visits, sampling came before the patch test. TCRdb reanalysed the RACE reads using MiXCR and keeps one entry per CDR3 protein. The data hold 150,000 to 200,000 distinct CDR3 sequences, with about 25% observed a single time. Per the germline V gene, CDR1 is SGHTA and CDR2 is FQGNSA. This CDR3 is 14 amino acids long. Deletions cut 1 base from V and 3 bases from J, with 7 bases between. Sequencing was performed on whole blood, taken in connection with sensitization to the hapten diphenylcyclopropenone (DPC). The clonotype originates from a woman in her forties with alopecia areata. Some clones in this sample may be carry-over from other donors' samples. The rearrangement links TRBV7-2 to TRBJ1-5; unclear D gene. CDR3 DNA: TGTGCCAGCAGCTTAGGAAACCCCAATCAGCCCCAGCATTTT. This codes for CASSLGNPNQPQHF.